The present T cell receptor beta chain was sequenced within a study of cytomegalovirus exposure and HLA in healthy donors. The PCR had 60 Vbeta and 13 Jbeta primers. Using immunoSEQ multiplex PCR, the repertoire was profiled, and TCRdb retains in-frame clones only, with some absent. There are approximately 100,000 clones in the sample; roughly 80% occur only once, and over 12% lies in the top ten. With respect to this clone: What it recognizes is unknown.

J was trimmed by 1 base and V by 10 bases; bases with no gene match: 10. The CDR3 runs to 14 residues. Germline V gene lookup returns CDR1 SNHLY and CDR2 FYNNEI. Whole-study findings and limits: In an earlier analysis, about 87% or about 30%: the productive usage of most TCR beta V segments. Other equally common chains were less clonally expanded than HLA-associated TCR beta chains, a later analysis showed. Reports described diagnosis of cytomegalovirus status by the classifier as highly specific and sensitive.

The source is a male donor in good health and CMV-seropositive. Sequencing was performed on PBMCs. The chain employs TRBV2 and TRBJ2-7, with 7 bases lining up with TRBD1. The CDR3 is CAIKNRGSSYEQYF. The CDR3 DNA follows: TGTGCCATCAAAAACAGGGGTTCATCCTACGAGCAGTACTTC. The whole variable domain, filled in from reference TRBV2 and TRBJ2-7, reads EPEVTQTPSHQVTQMGQEVILRCVPISNHLYFYWYRQILGQKVEFLVSFYNNEISEKSEIFDDQFSVERPDGSNFTLKIRSTKLEDSAMYFCAIKNRGSSYEQYFGPGTRLTVT.